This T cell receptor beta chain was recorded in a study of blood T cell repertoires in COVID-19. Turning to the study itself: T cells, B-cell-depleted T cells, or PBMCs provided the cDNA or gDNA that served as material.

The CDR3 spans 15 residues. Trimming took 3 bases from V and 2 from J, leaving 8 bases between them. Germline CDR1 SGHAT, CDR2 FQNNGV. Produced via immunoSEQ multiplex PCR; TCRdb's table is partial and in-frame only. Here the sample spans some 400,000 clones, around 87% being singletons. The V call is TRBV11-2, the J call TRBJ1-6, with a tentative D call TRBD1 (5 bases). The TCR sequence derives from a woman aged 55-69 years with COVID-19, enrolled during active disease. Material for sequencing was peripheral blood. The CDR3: CASSFKQAYNSPLHF. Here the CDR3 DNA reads TGTGCCAGCAGCTTCAAACAGGCCTATAATTCACCCCTCCACTTT.